These T cell receptor beta chains were read from a single sample in a study of shared clonotypes between healthy human individuals. Sequenced by immunoSEQ multiplex PCR; TCRdb stores in-frame clones only, minus some. Of some 2.3 million clones listed, approximately 95% were seen once; the top ten hold 0.39%. The specimen sequenced was naive CD4+ T cells from PBMCs. Receptors were obtained from a man in his late teens or twenties in good health. Some clones in this sample may be carry-over from other donors' samples. Each CDR3 is given with its conserved first and last residue. The order of the fields is J gene, V gene, CDR3 protein.

TRBJ2-7 TRBV19 CASASPRDSPYEQYF
TRBJ2-5 TRBV28 CASSFRGPETQYF
TRBJ2-3 TRBV9 CASSDGARTDTQYF
TRBJ2-1 TRBV7-3 CASSRAGRRNEQFF
TRBJ2-7 TRBV30 CAWSPSAYEQYF
TRBJ2-7 TRBV28 CASSSPRGTGGTYEQYF
TRBJ2-6 TRBV19 CASSSDIVGANVLTF
TRBJ2-7 TRBV18 CASSPPNSYEQYF
TRBJ1-2 TRBV25-1 CASRPGTGRYGYTF
TRBJ2-7 TRBV19 CASSIVGASYEQYF
NA TRBV29-1 CSAETGTAEQYF
TRBJ2-1 TRBV18 CASSPYVRTVYNEQFF
TRBJ1-5 TRBV6-6 CASSRSDNQPQHF
TRBJ2-2 TRBV6-4 CASSDPRHGQRGAVF
TRBJ2-2 TRBV2 CASSEVGSRAELFF
TRBJ2-1 TRBV4-2 CASSPHRVYNEQFF
TRBJ2-5 TRBV7-2 CASSLQTSQETQYF
TRBJ2-5 TRBV7-3 CASSPREGDFGETQYF
TRBJ2-1 TRBV5-1 CASSGQGATNEQFF
TRBJ2-7 TRBV9 CASSRREARTFYEQYF
TRBJ2-2 TRBV1 CTSSQSSAGTGGKTNTGELFF
TRBJ2-3 TRBV28 CASSLSVLAGGRNTQYF
TRBJ1-5 TRBV5-1 CASSLEGQGAQPQHF
TRBJ2-5 TRBV29-1 CSARTSGWEETQYF
TRBJ1-1 TRBV6-5 CASSYSYRTSTEAFF
TRBJ2-7 TRBV6-5 CASTLSLAGAYEQYF
TRBJ1-1 TRBV11-2 CASSPAGAGVIGEAFF
TRBJ2-1 TRBV19 CASSTIAGGFEQFF
TRBJ1-2 TRBV6-5 CASGPQGNYGYTF
TRBJ2-7 TRBV6-6 CASMVDTSGEEQYF
TRBJ2-7 TRBV5-1 CASRQGANEDEQYF
TRBJ2-2 TRBV19 CASRFGQNTGELFF
TRBJ1-1 TRBV9 CASSVIQGSTEAFF
TRBJ2-5 TRBV4-1 CASSQAWLAQETQYF
TRBJ1-1 TRBV30 CAWTQGQSEAFF
TRBJ2-7 TRBV7-3 CASSFGLRGGEQYF
TRBJ2-4 TRBV6-1 CATRQGGKNIQYF
TRBJ2-3 TRBV9 CASSRYRTGTNTDTQYF
TRBJ2-7 TRBV5-8 CASSLDSSGRNYEQYF
TRBJ1-2 TRBV28 CASSPGALTDGYTF
TRBJ2-7 TRBV5-1 CASRSGQGWYEQYF
TRBJ1-5 TRBV28 CASVQGVVNQPQHF
TRBJ2-3 TRBV6-5 CASSARWAADTQYF
TRBJ2-1 TRBV15 CATSRVGGSYNEQFF
TRBJ2-1 TRBV7-3 CASSTSGSAYNEQFF